Listed below are T cell receptor beta chains from one sample, sequenced in a study of shared clonotypes between healthy human individuals. Libraries were prepared by immunoSEQ multiplex PCR; TCRdb keeps only in-frame clonotypes and omits some of them. Of 1.5 million to 1.9 million clones in the sample, around 98% are singletons; the top ten hold about 0.42%. Sequenced input: naive CD4+ T cells sorted from blood. Receptors originate from a man aged 30 to 39 in good health. Each CDR3 is given with its conserved first and last residue. The D gene is left open where the match is weak. Clone sizes are given selectively: once, few, many, or a class where the clone is expanded.

TGTGCCAGCAGCCTGGGTTGGCGAGAGACCCAGTACTTC,CASSLGWRETQYF,TRBV5-6,-,TRBJ2-5,-
TGTGCCAGCAGTCCCCCGACAGGGGGCGGTGGCTACACCTTC,CASSPPTGGGGYTF,TRBV6-5,TRBD1,TRBJ1-2,-
TGCGCCAGCAGCTTGGTTGGGACCGGTAAGGCAATCACAGATACGCAGTATTTT,CASSLVGTGKAITDTQYF,TRBV5-1,-,TRBJ2-3,-
TGTGCCAGCAGCCCGGGACTGAGCTCCTACGAGCAGTACTTC,CASSPGLSSYEQYF,TRBV7-3,-,TRBJ2-7,-
TGTGCCAGTTCCGAGACTAGCGGGTACGAGCAGTACTTC,CASSETSGYEQYF,TRBV6-5,TRBD2,TRBJ2-7,-
TGTGCCAGCAGCAGGACAGGGGGAGAGACCCAGTACTTC,CASSRTGGETQYF,TRBV5-6,TRBD1,TRBJ2-5,-
TGTGCCAGCAGCCATGGTACCTCTGGGGCCAACGTCCTGACTTTC,CASSHGTSGANVLTF,TRBV14,-,TRBJ2-6,-
TGTGCCAGCAGCACCCGACTAGTCTTCAGCACAGATACGCAGTATTTT,CASSTRLVFSTDTQYF,TRBV7-9,-,TRBJ2-3,once
TGCAGCGTGGGGGGAACCTACGAGCAGTACTTC,CSVGGTYEQYF,TRBV29-1,-,TRBJ2-7,-
TGTGCCAGCAGCCAAGTCGGGTGGGATGGGCAGTTCTTC,CASSQVGWDGQFF,TRBV14,-,TRBJ2-1,-
TGTGCCAGCTCACCACCAACAGGGCCAGAGACCCAGTACTTC,CASSPPTGPETQYF,TRBV18,-,TRBJ2-5,-
TGTGCCAGCAGTGAAGCGGGACTAGCGGGAGGGCCTACAGATACGCAGTATTTT,CASSEAGLAGGPTDTQYF,TRBV6-1,TRBD2,TRBJ2-3,-
TGTGCCAGCAGTCGACAGGGTCGAACTAATGAAAAACTGTTTTTT,CASSRQGRTNEKLFF,TRBV6-5,TRBD1,TRBJ1-4,-
TGCGCCAGCAGCCAAGGCCCCCCTAGCGGGAGCACAGATACGCAGTATTTT,CASSQGPPSGSTDTQYF,TRBV4-3,TRBD2,TRBJ2-3,-
TGTGCCACCAAGGAGAAGCTAGCGGGAGAAAATACGCAGTATTTT,CATKEKLAGENTQYF,TRBV15,TRBD2,TRBJ2-3,-
TGTGCCAGCAGTGAGAGGGGACCTGGGGCCAACGTCCTGACTTTC,CASSERGPGANVLTF,TRBV2,-,TRBJ2-6,-
TGTGCCAGCAGAAAGACTAGCGGGGGCCAAGAGACCCAGTACTTC,CASRKTSGGQETQYF,TRBV6-1,TRBD2,TRBJ2-5,-
TGTGCCAGCAGCTCCACGGGGGTTTCAGGGGCTAACACTGAAGCTTTCTTT,CASSSTGVSGANTEAFF,TRBV11-2,-,TRBJ1-1,-
TGTGCCAGCAGTGGGGGGTCCTACGAGCAGTACTTC,CASSGGSYEQYF,TRBV9,-,TRBJ2-7,-
TGTGCCAGCAGCCGAAAGTTCCTAGCGTTCTCCTACGAGCAGTACTTC,CASSRKFLAFSYEQYF,TRBV14,-,TRBJ2-7,-
TGTGCCAGCAGGTCCGGGACAGGGGTAGGCTACACCTTC,CASRSGTGVGYTF,TRBV27,TRBD1,TRBJ1-2,-
TGTGCCAGCAGTCGCGGGACTGATGTCACCTACGAGCAGTACTTC,CASSRGTDVTYEQYF,TRBV27,-,TRBJ2-7,-
TGTGCCAGCAGCCAAACAGCGAACACAGATACGCAGTATTTT,CASSQTANTDTQYF,TRBV5-4,-,TRBJ2-3,-
TGTGCCAGCGGTAGCGACTACGAGCAGTACTTC,CASGSDYEQYF,TRBV6-5,-,TRBJ2-7,-
TGTGCCAGCTCACTAGGGATAGCGGGCAACAACATTCAGTACTTC,CASSLGIAGNNIQYF,TRBV18,TRBD2,TRBJ2-4,-
TGTGCCAGCGACCGGGGGGTTGGGTACAATGAGCAGTTCTTC,CASDRGVGYNEQFF,TRBV28,TRBD2,TRBJ2-1,-
TGTGCCAGCAGCTCTAGCGCGAGATACTACGAGCAGTACTTC,CASSSSARYYEQYF,TRBV6-5,-,TRBJ2-7,-
TGCAGCGTTGGGGCCAGGGAAGAGACCCAGTACTTC,CSVGAREETQYF,TRBV29-1,-,TRBJ2-5,-
TGTGCCAGCAGCTTGGTCCTGACCGGGGAGCTGTTTTTT,CASSLVLTGELFF,TRBV5-4,-,TRBJ2-2,-
TGTGCCAGCAGCGTAGACGGTCTGAGGGGGAACTCACTCTTT,CASSVDGLRGNSLF,TRBV9,-,TRBJ1-1,-
TGCGCCAGCAAAACACAGGGGGCGAGTACTGAAGCTTTCTTT,CASKTQGASTEAFF,TRBV5-1,TRBD1,TRBJ1-1,-
TGCGCCAGCAGCCAAGTATCAGGTAGCAATCAGCCCCAGCATTTT,CASSQVSGSNQPQHF,TRBV4-1,-,TRBJ1-5,-
TGTGCCAGCAGCGGGACAGGGGCTTTCGGCGAGCAGTACTTC,CASSGTGAFGEQYF,TRBV9,TRBD1,TRBJ2-7,once
TGTGCCAGCAGTTACTCTGCACAGTCGGTCGAGCAGTACTTC,CASSYSAQSVEQYF,TRBV6-5,-,TRBJ2-7,-
TGTGCCACCAGACCCGGGACTAGCGGAGGATACAATGAGCAGTTCTTC,CATRPGTSGGYNEQFF,TRBV15,TRBD2,TRBJ2-1,-
TGTGCCAGCAGCTTAGGCACAGCCAGCAGTCGGAACACCATATATTTT,CASSLGTASSRNTIYF,TRBV7-6,-,TRBJ1-3,-
TGTGCCACCAGCAGAGGGCCGGGAAGCTCCTACGAGCAGTACTTC,CATSRGPGSSYEQYF,TRBV15,-,TRBJ2-7,-
TGCGCCAGCAGCCAGGGGTGGGGCAGGGCGAACACCGGGGAGCTGTTTTTT,CASSQGWGRANTGELFF,TRBV4-3,-,TRBJ2-2,-
TGTGCCAGCAGCGTAGGGGGGCTAAGCTCCTACGAGCAGTACTTC,CASSVGGLSSYEQYF,TRBV9,-,TRBJ2-7,-
TGTGCCAGCAGTTCTGACAGGGGGCGAGATCAGCCCCAGCATTTT,CASSSDRGRDQPQHF,TRBV28,TRBD1,TRBJ1-5,once
TGTGCCAGCAGCTTCTCGAGGTCTGGGGCCAACGTCCTGACTTTC,CASSFSRSGANVLTF,TRBV11-2,-,TRBJ2-6,-
TGTGCCAGCAGCACCTGGGGTGAGCAGTTCTTC,CASSTWGEQFF,TRBV7-9,-,TRBJ2-1,-
TGTGCCAGCAGCTCAGGGACTAGCGGGACGACAGATACGCAGTATTTT,CASSSGTSGTTDTQYF,TRBV7-9,TRBD2,TRBJ2-3,-
TGCAGCGTTGTTAGCGGTGTATACGAGCAGTACTTC,CSVVSGVYEQYF,TRBV29-1,-,TRBJ2-7,-
TGTGCCAGCAGCTTATCAGGAGGGAACACTGAAGCTTTCTTT,CASSLSGGNTEAFF,TRBV11-3,-,TRBJ1-1,once
TGTGCCAGCAGTTTATGGGGGGTAACAGATACGCAGTATTTT,CASSLWGVTDTQYF,TRBV27,-,TRBJ2-3,-
TGTGCCAGCTCACCAGGGGTATACGAGCAGTACTTC,CASSPGVYEQYF,TRBV18,-,TRBJ2-7,-
TGCGCCAGCAGTGACCCGGACGGCACAGATACGCAGTATTTT,CASSDPDGTDTQYF,TRBV10-1,-,TRBJ2-3,once
TGTGCCAGCTCACCGGACCCGTACGAGCAGTACTTC,CASSPDPYEQYF,TRBV18,-,TRBJ2-7,-
TGTGCCAGCAGTCTCACCGGCGGTTACTACGAGCAGTACTTC,CASSLTGGYYEQYF,TRBV6-5,-,TRBJ2-7,once
TGTGCCAGCAGTTCCTCCTCTAGCGGGAGCCCTTACAATGAGCAGTTCTTC,CASSSSSSGSPYNEQFF,TRBV7-8,TRBD2,TRBJ2-1,-
TGTGCCAGCAGCTCCTCGAGGGGAGAAAAACTGTTTTTT,CASSSSRGEKLFF,TRBV5-6,-,TRBJ1-4,-
TGTGCCAGCAGCTTTCCAGTAAACACCGGGGAGCTGTTTTTT,CASSFPVNTGELFF,TRBV11-1,-,TRBJ2-2,-
TGCAGCGTTGAAGGGGGGGCTATCTCCTACAATGAGCAGTTCTTC,CSVEGGAISYNEQFF,TRBV29-1,-,TRBJ2-1,-
TGCGCCAGCAGCCAAGATGGACAGGGAAGACGGACAGATACGCAGTATTTT,CASSQDGQGRRTDTQYF,TRBV4-1,TRBD1,TRBJ2-3,-